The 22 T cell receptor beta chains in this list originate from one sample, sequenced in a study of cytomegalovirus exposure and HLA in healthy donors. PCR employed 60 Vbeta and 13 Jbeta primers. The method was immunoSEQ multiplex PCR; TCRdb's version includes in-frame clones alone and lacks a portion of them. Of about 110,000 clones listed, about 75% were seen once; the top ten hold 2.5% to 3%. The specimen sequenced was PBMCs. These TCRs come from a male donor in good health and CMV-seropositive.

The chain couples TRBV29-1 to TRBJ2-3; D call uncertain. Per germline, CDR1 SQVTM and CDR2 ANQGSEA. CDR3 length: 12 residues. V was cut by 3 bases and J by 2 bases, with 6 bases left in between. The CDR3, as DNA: TGCAGCGTTGATAAAGCCACAGATACGCAGTATTTT. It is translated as CSVDKATDTQYF.

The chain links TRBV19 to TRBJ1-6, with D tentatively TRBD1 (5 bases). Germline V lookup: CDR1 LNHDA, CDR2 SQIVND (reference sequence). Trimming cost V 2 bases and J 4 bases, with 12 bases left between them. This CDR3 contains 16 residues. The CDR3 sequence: CASSIPRQSYNSPLHF. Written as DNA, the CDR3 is TGTGCCAGTAGTATACCCAGACAGAGTTATAATTCACCCCTCCACTTT.

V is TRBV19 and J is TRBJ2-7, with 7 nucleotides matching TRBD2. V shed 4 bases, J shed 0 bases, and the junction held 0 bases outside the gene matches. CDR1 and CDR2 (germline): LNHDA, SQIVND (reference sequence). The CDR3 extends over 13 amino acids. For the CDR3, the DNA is TGTGCCAGTAGTAGGGAGGGCTCCTACGAGCAGTACTTC. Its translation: CASSREGSYEQYF.

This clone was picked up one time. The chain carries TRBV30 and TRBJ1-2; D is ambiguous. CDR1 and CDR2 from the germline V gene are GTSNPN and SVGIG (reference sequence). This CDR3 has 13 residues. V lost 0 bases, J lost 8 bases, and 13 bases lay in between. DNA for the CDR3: TGTGCCTGGAGTGTACCCCCGAACGGGGGCTACACCTTC. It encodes CAWSVPPNGGYTF. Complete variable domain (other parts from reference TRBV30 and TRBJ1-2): SQTIHQWPATLVQPVGSPLSLECTVEGTSNPNLYWYRQAAGRGLQLLFYSVGIGQISSEVPQNLSASRPQDRQFILSSKKLLLSDSGFYLCAWSVPPNGGYTFGSGTRLTVV.

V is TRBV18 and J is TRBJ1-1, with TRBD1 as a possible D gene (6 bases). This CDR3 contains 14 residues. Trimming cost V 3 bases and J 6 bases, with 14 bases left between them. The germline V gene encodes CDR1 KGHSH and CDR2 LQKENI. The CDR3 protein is CASSPNTGSAEAFF. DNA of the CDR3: TGTGCCAGCTCACCCAACACAGGGTCGGCTGAAGCTTTCTTT.

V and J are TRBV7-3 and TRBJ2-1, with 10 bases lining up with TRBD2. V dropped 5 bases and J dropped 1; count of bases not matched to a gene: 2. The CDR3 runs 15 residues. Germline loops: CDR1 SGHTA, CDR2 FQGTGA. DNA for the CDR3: TGTGCCAGCAGCGCTAGCGGGAGTTCCTACAATGAGCAGTTCTTC. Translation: CASSASGSSYNEQFF.

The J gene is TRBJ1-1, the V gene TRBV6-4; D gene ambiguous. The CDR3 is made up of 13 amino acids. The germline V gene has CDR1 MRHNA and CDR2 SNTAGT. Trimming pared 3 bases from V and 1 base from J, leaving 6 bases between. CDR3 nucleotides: TGTGCCAGCAGTGAGTTCAGGAACACTGAAGCTTTCTTT. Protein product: CASSEFRNTEAFF.

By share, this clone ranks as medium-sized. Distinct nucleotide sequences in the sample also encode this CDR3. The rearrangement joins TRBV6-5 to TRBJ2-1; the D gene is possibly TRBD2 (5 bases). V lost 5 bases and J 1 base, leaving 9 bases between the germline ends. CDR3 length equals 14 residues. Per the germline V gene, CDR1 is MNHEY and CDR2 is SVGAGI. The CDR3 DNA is TGTGCCAGCAGTCGGGGTTCATCCTACAATGAGCAGTTCTTC. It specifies CASSRGSSYNEQFF.

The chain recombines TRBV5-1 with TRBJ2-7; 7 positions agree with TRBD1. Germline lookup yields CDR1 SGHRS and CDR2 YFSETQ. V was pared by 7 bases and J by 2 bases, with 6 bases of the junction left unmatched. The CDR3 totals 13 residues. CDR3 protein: CASARDSTYEQYF. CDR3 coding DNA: TGCGCCAGCGCCCGGGACAGTACCTACGAGCAGTACTTC.

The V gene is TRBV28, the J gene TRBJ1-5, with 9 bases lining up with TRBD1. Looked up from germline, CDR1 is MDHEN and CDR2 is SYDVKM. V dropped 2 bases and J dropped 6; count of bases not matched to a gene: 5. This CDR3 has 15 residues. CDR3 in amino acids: CASSLIQGARQPQHF. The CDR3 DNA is TGTGCCAGCAGTTTAATACAGGGGGCGCGTCAGCCCCAGCATTTT.

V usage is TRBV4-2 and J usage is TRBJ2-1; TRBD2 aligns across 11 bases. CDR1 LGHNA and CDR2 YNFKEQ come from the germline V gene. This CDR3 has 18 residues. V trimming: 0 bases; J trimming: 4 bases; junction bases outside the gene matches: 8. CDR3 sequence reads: CASSQDSASGRSYNEQFF. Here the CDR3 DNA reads TGTGCCAGCAGCCAAGACTCGGCTAGCGGGAGGTCGTACAATGAGCAGTTCTTC.

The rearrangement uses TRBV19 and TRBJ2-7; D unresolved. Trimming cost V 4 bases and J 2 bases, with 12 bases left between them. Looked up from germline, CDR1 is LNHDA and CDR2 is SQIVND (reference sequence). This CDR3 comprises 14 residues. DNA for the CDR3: TGTGCCAGTAGTACGCGGAGAGACCCCTACGAGCAGTACTTC. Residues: CASSTRRDPYEQYF.

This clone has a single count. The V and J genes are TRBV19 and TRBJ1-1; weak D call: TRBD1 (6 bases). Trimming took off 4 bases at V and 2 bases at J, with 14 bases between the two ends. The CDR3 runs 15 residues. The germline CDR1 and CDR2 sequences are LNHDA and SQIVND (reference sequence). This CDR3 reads CASSRSGGANTEAFF. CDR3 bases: TGTGCCAGTAGTAGAAGTGGGGGGGCTAACACTGAAGCTTTCTTT.

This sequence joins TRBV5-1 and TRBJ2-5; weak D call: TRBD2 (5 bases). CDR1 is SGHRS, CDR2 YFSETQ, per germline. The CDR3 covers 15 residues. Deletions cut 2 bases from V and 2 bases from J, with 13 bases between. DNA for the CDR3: TGCGCCAGCAGCTTAGGACTCCGGGAACAAGAGACCCAGTACTTC. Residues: CASSLGLREQETQYF.

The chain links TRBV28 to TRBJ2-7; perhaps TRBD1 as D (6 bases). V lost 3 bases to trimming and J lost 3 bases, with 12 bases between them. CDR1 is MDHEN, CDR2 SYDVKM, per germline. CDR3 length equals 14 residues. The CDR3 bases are TGTGCCAGCAGTTTGAGGACAGCTAACTACGAGCAGTACTTC. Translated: CASSLRTANYEQYF.

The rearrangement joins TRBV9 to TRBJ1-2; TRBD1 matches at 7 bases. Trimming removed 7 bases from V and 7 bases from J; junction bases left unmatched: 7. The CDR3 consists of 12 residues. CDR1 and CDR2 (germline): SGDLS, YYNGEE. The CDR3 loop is CASGQAAGGYTF. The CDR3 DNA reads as TGTGCCAGCGGACAGGCAGCGGGTGGCTACACCTTC.

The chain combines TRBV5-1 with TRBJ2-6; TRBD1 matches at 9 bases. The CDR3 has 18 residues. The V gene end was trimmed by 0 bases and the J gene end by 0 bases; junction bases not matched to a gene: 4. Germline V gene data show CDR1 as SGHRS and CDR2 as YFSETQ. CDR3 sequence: CASSLEDRGFSGANVLTF. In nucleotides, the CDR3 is TGCGCCAGCAGCTTGGAGGACAGGGGTTTCTCTGGGGCCAACGTCCTGACTTTC.

CDR3 in DNA: TGTGCCAGAAGGACCCGCGGGGGGGAACAAGAGACCCAGTACTTC. The encoded protein is CARRTRGGEQETQYF. The rearrangement joins TRBV5-3 to TRBJ2-5, with 9 bases matching TRBD2. TRBV5-3 is given ORF status, its function remaining uncertain. The CDR3 runs to 15 residues. Losses at the gene ends were 5 bases for V and 2 bases for J; bases not matched to a gene: 7.

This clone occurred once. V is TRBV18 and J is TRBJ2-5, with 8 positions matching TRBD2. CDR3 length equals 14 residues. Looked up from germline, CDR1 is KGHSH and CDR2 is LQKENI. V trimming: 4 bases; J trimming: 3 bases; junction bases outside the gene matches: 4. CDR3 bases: TGTGCCAGCTCACTAGGACTAGCTAAAGAGACCCAGTACTTC. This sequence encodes CASSLGLAKETQYF.

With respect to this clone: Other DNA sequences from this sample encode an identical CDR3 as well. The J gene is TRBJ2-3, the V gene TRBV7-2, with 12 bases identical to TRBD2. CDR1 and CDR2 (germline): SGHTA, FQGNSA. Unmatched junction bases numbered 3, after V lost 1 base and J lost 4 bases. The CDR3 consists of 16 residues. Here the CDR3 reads CASSLGGLAGSDTQYF. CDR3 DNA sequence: TGTGCCAGCAGCTTAGGGGGACTAGCGGGTTCAGATACGCAGTATTTT.

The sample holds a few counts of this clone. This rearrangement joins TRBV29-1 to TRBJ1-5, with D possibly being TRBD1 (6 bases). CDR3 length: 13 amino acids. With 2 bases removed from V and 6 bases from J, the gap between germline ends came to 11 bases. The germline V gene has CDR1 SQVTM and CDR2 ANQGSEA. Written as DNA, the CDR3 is TGCAGCGTTGAACAGGGGATTGGTCAGCCCCAGCATTTT. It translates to CSVEQGIGQPQHF.

DNA for the CDR3: TGTGCCAGCAGCTTAACAGGGGGCGATAATTCACCCCTCCACTTT. Translated, it gives CASSLTGGDNSPLHF. The V and J genes are TRBV7-9 and TRBJ1-6, with 9 nucleotides matching TRBD1. The J segment lost 5 bases and the V segment lost 2 bases, leaving 1 base of the junction unmatched. Germline V lookup: CDR1 SEHNR, CDR2 FQNEAQ (reference sequence). This CDR3 spans 15 amino acids.